Listed below are T cell receptor beta chains from one sample, sequenced in a study of early T cells in non-severe SARS-CoV-2 infection. TCRdb reanalysed the 5' RACE reads using MiXCR and keeps one entry per CDR3 protein. The sample lists tens of thousands of distinct CDR3 sequences; 5.5% to 7% were seen once. The sequenced sample was whole blood. These receptors originate from an adult who was a healthcare worker with PCR-confirmed SARS-CoV-2 infection or an uninfected control (not recorded which). Each CDR3 is given with its conserved first and last residue. Each record gives: V gene, J gene, D gene, CDR3 length, clone size, CDR3 protein, CDR3 DNA. The D gene is left open where the match is weak. Clone size is stated in some rows and not others, as once, few, many or a class when expanded.

v_call: TRBV29-1; j_call: TRBJ2-5; d_call: .; cdr3_length: 14; clone_size: many; cdr3_aa: CSVRTGATQETQYF; cdr3_nt: TGCAGCGTTCGAACAGGCGCGACCCAAGAGACCCAGTACTTC
v_call: TRBV3-1; j_call: TRBJ2-7; d_call: .; cdr3_length: 12; clone_size: .; cdr3_aa: CASSLLTGEQYF; cdr3_nt: TGTGCCAGCAGCCTCCTTACAGGCGAGCAGTACTTC
v_call: TRBV7-3; j_call: TRBJ2-2; d_call: .; cdr3_length: 12; clone_size: .; cdr3_aa: CASSIPGGELFF; cdr3_nt: TGTGCCAGCAGCATACCCGGGGGGGAGCTGTTTTTT
v_call: TRBV29-1; j_call: TRBJ2-5; d_call: .; cdr3_length: 12; clone_size: many; cdr3_aa: CSVEQGWETQYF; cdr3_nt: TGCAGCGTTGAACAGGGTTGGGAGACCCAGTACTTC
v_call: TRBV6-1; j_call: TRBJ1-1; d_call: .; cdr3_length: 12; clone_size: many; cdr3_aa: CASSVGGTEAFF; cdr3_nt: TGTGCCAGCAGTGTGGGGGGCACTGAAGCTTTCTTT
v_call: TRBV28; j_call: TRBJ1-5; d_call: .; cdr3_length: 17; clone_size: .; cdr3_aa: CASSPLPLGYSNQPQHF; cdr3_nt: TGTGCCAGCAGCCCCCTCCCATTGGGTTATAGCAATCAGCCCCAGCATTTT
v_call: TRBV11-2; j_call: TRBJ2-1; d_call: .; cdr3_length: 12; clone_size: many; cdr3_aa: CASSYTAHEQFF; cdr3_nt: TGTGCCAGCAGTTACACAGCTCATGAGCAGTTCTTC
v_call: TRBV7-9; j_call: TRBJ2-1; d_call: TRBD1; cdr3_length: 14; clone_size: .; cdr3_aa: CASSPEGAYNEQFF; cdr3_nt: TGTGCCAGCAGCCCCGAGGGGGCGTACAATGAGCAGTTCTTC
v_call: TRBV12-3/TRBV12-4; j_call: TRBJ2-1; d_call: .; cdr3_length: 13; clone_size: many; cdr3_aa: CASSGVRVGEQFF; cdr3_nt: TGTGCCAGCAGCGGTGTCAGGGTGGGTGAGCAGTTCTTC
v_call: TRBV6-5; j_call: TRBJ1-1; d_call: .; cdr3_length: 13; clone_size: .; cdr3_aa: CASSYAGPQEAFF; cdr3_nt: TGTGCCAGCAGTTACGCGGGACCCCAGGAAGCTTTCTTT
v_call: TRBV28; j_call: TRBJ2-3; d_call: TRBD2; cdr3_length: 20; clone_size: many; cdr3_aa: CASSSLELAGRGFSTDTQYF; cdr3_nt: TGTGCCAGCAGTAGTCTTGAACTAGCGGGAAGGGGCTTTAGCACAGATACGCAGTATTTT
v_call: TRBV6-4; j_call: TRBJ1-6; d_call: TRBD1; cdr3_length: 15; clone_size: many; cdr3_aa: CASSDSTGGNSPLHF; cdr3_nt: TGTGCCAGCAGTGACTCGACAGGGGGCAATTCACCCCTCCACTTT
v_call: TRBV5-1; j_call: TRBJ2-1; d_call: TRBD2; cdr3_length: 15; clone_size: many; cdr3_aa: CASRPRLAVDNEQFF; cdr3_nt: TGCGCCAGCAGACCTCGACTAGCGGTTGACAATGAGCAGTTCTTC
v_call: TRBV5-5; j_call: TRBJ2-1; d_call: TRBD1; cdr3_length: 12; clone_size: many; cdr3_aa: CASGVGTGRWFF; cdr3_nt: TGTGCCAGCGGTGTGGGGACAGGGCGGTGGTTCTTC
v_call: TRBV24-1; j_call: TRBJ2-3; d_call: .; cdr3_length: 17; clone_size: many; cdr3_aa: CATSEPSGQPTVDTQYF; cdr3_nt: TGTGCCACCAGTGAGCCTTCGGGACAACCTACGGTAGATACGCAGTATTTT
v_call: TRBV28; j_call: TRBJ2-1; d_call: .; cdr3_length: 16; clone_size: many; cdr3_aa: CASISGASSSYNEQFF; cdr3_nt: TGTGCCAGCATCTCCGGGGCTTCAAGCTCCTACAATGAGCAGTTCTTC
v_call: TRBV3-1; j_call: TRBJ1-1; d_call: .; cdr3_length: 14; clone_size: many; cdr3_aa: CASSLRAWGTEAFF; cdr3_nt: TGTGCCAGCAGCCTTAGGGCCTGGGGCACTGAAGCTTTCTTT
v_call: TRBV7-8; j_call: TRBJ2-5; d_call: TRBD2; cdr3_length: 16; clone_size: few; cdr3_aa: CASSLFREGIRLAQYF; cdr3_nt: TGTGCCAGCAGCTTATTCCGGGAGGGGATTAGGTTGGCCCAGTACTTC
v_call: TRBV4-1; j_call: TRBJ2-1; d_call: .; cdr3_length: 15; clone_size: many; cdr3_aa: CASSQTASSHGEQFF; cdr3_nt: TGCGCCAGCAGCCAGACAGCATCCTCCCATGGGGAGCAGTTCTTC
v_call: TRBV24-1; j_call: TRBJ2-2; d_call: .; cdr3_length: 14; clone_size: .; cdr3_aa: CATSDPDSAGELFF; cdr3_nt: TGTGCCACCAGTGACCCAGACAGCGCCGGGGAGCTGTTTTTT
v_call: TRBV6-5; j_call: TRBJ2-2; d_call: .; cdr3_length: 16; clone_size: .; cdr3_aa: CASSPDRSGWTGELFF; cdr3_nt: TGTGCCAGCAGTCCGGACAGATCCGGTTGGACCGGGGAGCTGTTTTTT
v_call: TRBV5-4; j_call: TRBJ2-3; d_call: .; cdr3_length: 15; clone_size: .; cdr3_aa: CASSERQDFRDTQYF; cdr3_nt: TGTGCCAGCAGCGAAAGACAGGACTTTCGAGATACGCAGTATTTT
v_call: TRBV3-2; j_call: TRBJ2-1; d_call: .; cdr3_length: 15; clone_size: .; cdr3_aa: CASSQEGPLRNEQFF; cdr3_nt: TGTGCCAGCAGCCAAGAGGGACCCCTAAGGAATGAGCAGTTCTTC
v_call: TRBV29-1; j_call: TRBJ2-1; d_call: .; cdr3_length: 12; clone_size: once; cdr3_aa: CSAGRVSGEQFF; cdr3_nt: TGCAGCGCCGGCCGGGTCTCTGGGGAACAGTTCTTC
v_call: TRBV20-1; j_call: TRBJ2-3; d_call: TRBD2; cdr3_length: 15; clone_size: .; cdr3_aa: CSASRSGGNTDTQYF; cdr3_nt: TGCAGTGCTAGTAGATCGGGGGGGAACACAGATACGCAGTATTTT
v_call: TRBV27; j_call: TRBJ2-4; d_call: .; cdr3_length: 13; clone_size: many; cdr3_aa: CASGERAKNIQYF; cdr3_nt: TGTGCCAGCGGGGAACGGGCCAAAAACATTCAGTACTTC
v_call: TRBV9; j_call: TRBJ1-6; d_call: .; cdr3_length: 13; clone_size: few; cdr3_aa: CASSVWDNSPLHF; cdr3_nt: TGTGCCAGCAGCGTCTGGGATAATTCACCCCTCCACTTT
v_call: TRBV3-1; j_call: TRBJ2-5; d_call: .; cdr3_length: 13; clone_size: many; cdr3_aa: CASSQVPVATQYF; cdr3_nt: TGTGCCAGCAGCCAAGTTCCGGTGGCGACCCAGTACTTC
v_call: TRBV20-1; j_call: TRBJ2-7; d_call: TRBD1; cdr3_length: 13; clone_size: many; cdr3_aa: CSARLQGDQEQYF; cdr3_nt: TGCAGTGCTAGGCTACAGGGGGACCAGGAGCAGTACTTC
v_call: TRBV19; j_call: TRBJ2-7; d_call: .; cdr3_length: 14; clone_size: many; cdr3_aa: CATGGMAGSYEQYF; cdr3_nt: TGTGCCACCGGGGGTATGGCCGGATCCTACGAGCAGTACTTC
v_call: TRBV6-5; j_call: TRBJ2-3; d_call: .; cdr3_length: 13; clone_size: .; cdr3_aa: CASSLGGPDTQYF; cdr3_nt: TGTGCCAGCAGCCTCGGCGGGCCAGATACGCAGTATTTT
v_call: TRBV15; j_call: TRBJ2-7; d_call: TRBD1; cdr3_length: 14; clone_size: many; cdr3_aa: CATSTRDRAYEQYF; cdr3_nt: TGTGCCACCAGCACCCGGGACAGGGCTTACGAGCAGTACTTC
v_call: TRBV6-6; j_call: TRBJ1-1; d_call: .; cdr3_length: 14; clone_size: many; cdr3_aa: CASSARGSNTEAFF; cdr3_nt: TGTGCCAGCAGTGCGAGGGGATCGAACACTGAAGCTTTCTTT
v_call: TRBV28; j_call: TRBJ2-5; d_call: .; cdr3_length: 16; clone_size: .; cdr3_aa: CASSSESGVPRETQYF; cdr3_nt: TGTGCCAGCAGTTCCGAGTCCGGGGTCCCTAGGGAGACCCAGTACTTC
v_call: TRBV28; j_call: TRBJ2-3; d_call: .; cdr3_length: 18; clone_size: few; cdr3_aa: CASSLRGESHLVTDTQYF; cdr3_nt: TGTGCCAGCAGTTTAAGGGGGGAGTCACATTTGGTCACAGATACGCAGTATTTT